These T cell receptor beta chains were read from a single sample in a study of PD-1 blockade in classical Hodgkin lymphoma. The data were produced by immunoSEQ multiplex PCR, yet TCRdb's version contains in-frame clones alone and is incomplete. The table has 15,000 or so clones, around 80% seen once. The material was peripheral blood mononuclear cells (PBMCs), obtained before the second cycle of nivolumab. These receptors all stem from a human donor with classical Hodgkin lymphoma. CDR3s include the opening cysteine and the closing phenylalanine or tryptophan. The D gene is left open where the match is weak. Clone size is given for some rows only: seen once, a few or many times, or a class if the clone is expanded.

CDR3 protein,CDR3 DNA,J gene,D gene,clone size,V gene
CASSPWVGKNYGYTF,TGTGCCAGCAGTCCCTGGGTGGGAAAGAACTATGGCTACACCTTC,TRBJ1-2,-,once,TRBV28
CASSPRRRYEQFF,TGTGCCAGCAGCCCCCGGCGGCGCTATGAGCAGTTCTTC,TRBJ2-1,-,-,TRBV27
CASRKNPHVQADTQYF,TGTGCCAGCAGAAAGAATCCCCACGTACAAGCAGATACGCAGTATTTT,TRBJ2-3,-,-,TRBV7-2
CASSAGLAGAGELFF,TGTGCCAGTAGTGCGGGACTAGCGGGGGCAGGGGAGCTGTTTTTT,TRBJ2-2,TRBD2,-,TRBV19
CASSSGTRGSNEQFF,TGTGCCAGCAGCTCCGGGACTAGGGGATCCAATGAGCAGTTCTTC,TRBJ2-1,TRBD2,once,TRBV14
CASSVGSEKLFF,TGTGCCAGCAGCGTGGGGAGTGAAAAACTGTTTTTT,TRBJ1-4,-,-,TRBV25-1
CASSPVGQGSDTQYF,TGTGCCAGCAGCCCGGTGGGACAGGGATCAGATACGCAGTATTTT,TRBJ2-3,TRBD1,-,TRBV9
CASSSGTRRADTQYF,TGCGCCAGCAGTTCCGGGACTAGAAGGGCAGATACGCAGTATTTT,TRBJ2-3,TRBD2,-,TRBV5-1
CASSSGPRYEQYF,TGTGCCAGCAGTTCGGGGCCCCGGTACGAGCAGTACTTC,TRBJ2-7,-,-,TRBV2
CASSYRQDQPQHF,TGTGCCAGCAGTTACCGCCAGGATCAGCCCCAGCATTTT,TRBJ1-5,-,once,TRBV6-5
CASSLEGKTSRTDTQYF,TGTGCTAGCAGCCTCGAAGGCAAGACTAGCAGGACAGATACGCAGTATTTT,TRBJ2-3,TRBD2,medium-sized,TRBV7-7
CASSLDFQETQYF,TGTGCCAGCAGCTTGGATTTCCAAGAGACCCAGTACTTC,TRBJ2-5,-,-,TRBV5-6
CASSFGGLTYNEQFF,TGTGCCAGCAGTTTTGGGGGGCTCACCTACAATGAGCAGTTCTTC,TRBJ2-1,-,-,TRBV6-1
CASSITGSNQPQHF,TGTGCCAGCAGCATCACAGGTAGCAATCAGCCCCAGCATTTT,TRBJ1-5,-,-,TRBV11-2
CASQRPLEPLHF,TGTGCCAGCCAGAGACCCCTTGAACCCCTCCACTTT,TRBJ1-6,-,-,TRBV7-9
CASSLDREGQPQHF,TGTGCCAGCAGCCTGGACAGGGAGGGTCAGCCCCAGCATTTT,TRBJ1-5,TRBD1,-,TRBV27
CASSKSTGEGGYTF,TGCGCCAGCAGCAAGTCTACAGGGGAAGGTGGCTACACCTTC,TRBJ1-2,TRBD1,-,TRBV5-1
CASSIVQGVNTEAFF,TGTGCCAGTAGTATAGTGCAGGGAGTGAACACTGAAGCTTTCTTT,TRBJ1-1,-,-,TRBV19
CASSGTSGGITDTQYF,TGCGCCAGCAGCGGTACTAGCGGGGGGATCACAGATACGCAGTATTTT,TRBJ2-3,TRBD2,-,TRBV5-1
CASSHWTGGDGETQYF,TGTGCCAGTAGTCACTGGACAGGGGGCGATGGGGAGACCCAGTACTTC,TRBJ2-5,TRBD1,-,TRBV19
CASSIGSERYSYEQYF,TGTGCCAGTAGTATAGGCTCAGAAAGATACTCCTACGAGCAGTACTTC,TRBJ2-7,-,-,TRBV19
CASSQWNHWDFKEQYF,TGTGCCAGCAGCCAATGGAACCACTGGGACTTTAAGGAGCAGTACTTC,TRBJ2-7,-,-,TRBV14
CASSLQGWGNTEAFF,TGCGCCAGCAGCCTACAGGGTTGGGGGAACACTGAAGCTTTCTTT,TRBJ1-1,-,-,TRBV5-1
CASSPPSKTYEQYF,TGTGCCAGCTCACCACCGTCCAAGACCTACGAGCAGTACTTC,TRBJ2-7,-,-,TRBV18
CARTHGTSGGFSYEQYF,TGTGCCAGAACCCACGGGACTAGCGGGGGTTTCTCCTACGAGCAGTACTTC,TRBJ2-7,TRBD2,-,TRBV5-3
CSLRAGGYQETQYF,TGCAGCCTTCGGGCAGGGGGATACCAAGAGACCCAGTACTTC,TRBJ2-5,TRBD1,-,TRBV29-1
CASSLLGALNIQYF,TGTGCCAGCAGCTTGCTGGGGGCGTTAAACATTCAGTACTTC,TRBJ2-4,-,-,TRBV5-8
CASSLTGGLGYEQYF,TGTGCCAGCAGCTTGACGGGTGGCCTGGGGTACGAGCAGTACTTC,TRBJ2-7,-,once,TRBV5-8
CASSASYRGNTEAFF,TGTGCCAGCAGCGCCTCCTACAGGGGGAACACTGAAGCTTTCTTT,TRBJ1-1,TRBD1,once,TRBV5-5
CASTKGGAEAFF,TGCGCCAGCACAAAGGGGGGGGCTGAAGCTTTCTTT,TRBJ1-1,-,-,TRBV10-2
CASSTTGGNSYEQYF,TGTGCCAGTAGTACGACAGGGGGAAACTCCTACGAGCAGTACTTC,TRBJ2-7,TRBD1,-,TRBV19
CASSPRGISGANVLTF,TGTGCCAGCTCACCACGAGGGATCTCTGGGGCCAACGTCCTGACTTTC,TRBJ2-6,-,-,TRBV18
CASSPGTANQPQHF,TGTGCCAGCAGCCCCGGGACAGCGAATCAGCCCCAGCATTTT,TRBJ1-5,TRBD1,few,TRBV11-2
CASSLEMDTEAFF,TGCGCCAGCAGCTTAGAGATGGACACTGAAGCTTTCTTT,TRBJ1-1,-,-,TRBV5-1
CASSQDGAGGVEKLFF,TGCGCCAGCAGCCAAGATGGGGCAGGGGGCGTTGAAAAACTGTTTTTT,TRBJ1-4,TRBD1,-,TRBV4-3
CASSLGSNTEAFF,TGTGCCAGCAGCTTGGGGTCAAACACTGAAGCTTTCTTT,TRBJ1-1,-,-,TRBV5-5
CASSHRTENTEAFF,TGCGCCAGCAGCCACAGGACAGAGAACACTGAAGCTTTCTTT,TRBJ1-1,-,large,TRBV4-1
CASSLGGSGNTIYF,TGTGCCAGCAGCTTGGGGGGCTCTGGAAACACCATATATTTT,TRBJ1-3,-,-,TRBV5-5
CASNRQGGNYGYTF,TGTGCCAGCAATCGACAGGGGGGAAACTATGGCTACACCTTC,TRBJ1-2,TRBD1,-,TRBV6-5
CASSYLAGNTDTQYF,TGTGCCAGCTCGTACCTAGCGGGAAACACAGATACGCAGTATTTT,TRBJ2-3,TRBD2,-,TRBV18
CASSSTGGRSPLHF,TGCGCCAGCAGCTCGACAGGGGGGAGATCACCCCTCCACTTT,TRBJ1-6,TRBD1,-,TRBV5-1
CASSDGQFGTDTQYF,TGTGCCAGCAGTGACGGACAGTTTGGGACAGATACGCAGTATTTT,TRBJ2-3,-,-,TRBV2
CASSLAAVAADTQYF,TGTGCCAGCAGCTTAGCGGCGGTAGCGGCAGATACGCAGTATTTT,TRBJ2-3,-,-,TRBV7-9
CASSSRDPTNEKLFF,TGTGCCAGCAGTTCCAGGGATCCAACTAATGAAAAACTGTTTTTT,TRBJ1-4,-,-,TRBV27
CSVDEQGLDEQFF,TGCAGCGTTGATGAGCAGGGGCTGGATGAGCAGTTCTTC,TRBJ2-1,-,-,TRBV29-1
CASSPRVPPYEQYF,TGCGCCAGCAGCCCTCGGGTCCCACCCTACGAGCAGTACTTC,TRBJ2-7,-,-,TRBV5-1
CASTRRNTGELFF,TGTGCCAGCACCCGACGGAACACCGGGGAGCTGTTTTTT,TRBJ2-2,-,-,TRBV28
CAIKGADTEAFF,TGTGCCATCAAAGGGGCGGACACTGAAGCTTTCTTT,TRBJ1-1,-,-,TRBV10-3
CASSQTMGTGENSPLHF,TGTGCCAGCAGCCAAACCATGGGGACAGGGGAAAATTCACCCCTCCACTTT,TRBJ1-6,TRBD1,-,TRBV16
CASSLDWGSAESYEQYF,TGTGCCAGCAGCTTAGATTGGGGGTCGGCAGAATCCTACGAGCAGTACTTC,TRBJ2-7,-,-,TRBV7-8
CASRQGALMNTEAFF,TGTGCCAGCAGGCAGGGGGCTCTAATGAACACTGAAGCTTTCTTT,TRBJ1-1,TRBD1,-,TRBV2
CASSPGTGGSYEQYF,TGTGCCAGTAGTCCAGGGACAGGGGGTTCCTACGAGCAGTACTTC,TRBJ2-7,TRBD1,few,TRBV19
CASSYQGDYGYTF,TGTGCCAGCAGTTACCAAGGGGACTATGGCTACACCTTC,TRBJ1-2,-,-,TRBV27
CATKEVSYNSPLHF,TGTGCCACTAAGGAGGTCTCCTATAATTCACCCCTCCACTTT,TRBJ1-6,-,-,TRBV10-3
CASSSTGIYNEQFF,TGTGCCAGCAGCTCAACCGGGATATACAATGAGCAGTTCTTC,TRBJ2-1,-,-,TRBV5-4
CASSPWTSGGEQFF,TGTGCCAGCAGCCCCTGGACTAGCGGGGGTGAGCAGTTCTTC,TRBJ2-1,TRBD2,-,TRBV5-5
CASGGSSWSDTQYF,TGTGCCAGCGGAGGTAGCTCGTGGTCGGATACGCAGTATTTT,TRBJ2-3,-,-,TRBV19
CASSPRVRDEKLFF,TGTGCCAGCTCACCCCGGGTGAGGGATGAAAAACTGTTTTTT,TRBJ1-4,-,-,TRBV18
CASSLGLAGGLQETQYF,TGTGCCAGCAGCTTAGGTCTAGCGGGGGGCCTACAAGAGACCCAGTACTTC,TRBJ2-5,TRBD2,once,TRBV7-9